Shown below are 4 T cell receptor beta chains from a single sample sequenced in a study of cytomegalovirus exposure and HLA in healthy donors. The PCR contained 60 Vbeta and 13 Jbeta primers. Only in-frame clones appear in the TCRdb table, and some are missing; sequencing was by immunoSEQ multiplex PCR. The sample consists of around 94,000 clones, 50% to 70% of them appearing once. The specimen was PBMCs. These receptors were taken from a human donor in good health.

CDR3 region: CASSPTSGSGYEQFF. DNA for the CDR3: TGTGCCAGCTCACCAACTAGCGGGAGCGGGTATGAGCAGTTCTTC. The chain combines TRBV18 with TRBJ2-1; 11 bases match TRBD2. Per the germline V gene, CDR1 is KGHSH and CDR2 is LQKENI. This CDR3 is built from 15 residues. V was clipped by 2 bases and J by 8 bases; unmatched bases: 5.

V and J are TRBV5-5 and TRBJ2-1; 7 bases agree with TRBD2. In germline, CDR1 is SGHKS, CDR2 YYEKEE (reference sequence). The CDR3 runs 16 residues. The junction had 15 bases not matched to a gene; V was cut back by 3 bases and J by 9 bases. Here the CDR3 reads CASSSLVGGRASEQFF. The CDR3 nucleotides read TGTGCCAGCAGCTCCTTAGTGGGTGGGAGGGCCTCTGAGCAGTTCTTC.

The chain has TRBV6-5 and TRBJ2-5; D perhaps matches TRBD2 (9 bases). Judging by the DNA end, TRBJ2-7 fits better; the J call may be wrong. Germline CDR1 and CDR2: MNHEY and SVGAGI. The CDR3 covers 15 residues. CDR3 residues: CASGQGAGGSYEQYF. CDR3 DNA sequence: TGTGCCAGCGGACAGGGAGCGGGAGGTTCCTACGAGCAGTACTTC.

This clone was observed a handful of times. The chain employs TRBV10-2 and TRBJ2-1; D perhaps matches TRBD2 (6 bases). Germline CDR1 and CDR2: WSHSY and SAAADI. V was trimmed by 4 bases and J by 8 bases, leaving 18 bases between them. This CDR3 region has 15 residues. CDR3 bases: TGCGCCAGCAGTGTTTCAGGGACTGTGTACGATGAGCAGTTCTTC. This codes for CASSVSGTVYDEQFF.